The clone carrying this TCR beta chain was seen a single time. No antigen is known for it. Assay: immunoSEQ multiplex PCR; the TCRdb copy retains only in-frame clones and omits some. The data hold tens of thousands of clones, with roughly four fifths observed a single time. As to time point: pretreatment peripheral blood. The sample comes from a study of PD-L1 blockade in urothelial cancer. Study summary: Most patients, about 85% of the roughly 30, were males with bladder-origin cancer. T cells were recovered from blood samples at a median of roughly 150,000. Study-level findings and limits: Durable benefit was linked to greater 3-week expansion of tumor-associated blood clones.

CDR3 length: 15 residues. Germline lookup yields CDR1 SGHRS and CDR2 YFSETQ. V lost 4 bases, J lost 3 bases, and 15 bases lay in between. This rearrangement joins TRBV5-1 to TRBJ2-3; D is perhaps TRBD2 (6 bases). This clonotype was obtained from a man in his sixties with urothelial cancer. This specimen consisted of PBMCs, obtained around atezolizumab (anti-PD-L1) treatment. CDR3 nucleotides: TGCGCCAGCAGCCCGGACTTGACTAGAACAGATACGCAGTATTTT. Translated, it gives CASSPDLTRTDTQYF. The full variable domain, completed using reference TRBV5-1 and TRBJ2-3, is KAGVTQTPRYLIKTRGQQVTLSCSPISGHRSVSWYQQTPGQGLQFLFEYFSETQRNKGNFPGRFSGRQFSNSRSEMNVSTLELGDSALYLCASSPDLTRTDTQYFGPGTRLTVL.